There are a few counts of the clone carrying this T cell receptor (beta chain). The data were taken from a study of T cell changes during pregnancy in multiple sclerosis. CDR3 length: 16 amino acids. CDR1 is SGHRS and CDR2 is YFSETQ in the germline V gene. J gave up 4 bases and V 4 bases, and 6 bases lay outside the gene matches. Method: immunoSEQ multiplex PCR; TCRdb's copy keeps in-frame clones and lacks some. The data contain around 49,000 clones, about nine tenths of them seen just once; the ten biggest clones take up roughly 0.6%. This receptor was obtained from a female donor in good health, enrolled as a control in a pregnancy study. This chain links TRBV5-1 with TRBJ2-1, with 12 bases that match TRBD2. The specimen was CD4+ T cells from peripheral blood mononuclear cells, collected after pregnancy. As DNA, the CDR3 is TGCGCCAGCAGCCCCAGGACTAGCGGGGTTTACAATGAGCAGTTCTTC. Translating it yields CASSPRTSGVYNEQFF.